The rows below give T cell receptor beta chains drawn from one sample of a study of cytomegalovirus exposure and HLA in healthy donors. Profiling relied on immunoSEQ multiplex PCR, and the TCRdb table lists in-frame clones only, not all of them. The table records some 100,000 clones, approximately 72% of them present only once. Sequenced: PBMCs. All receptors derive from a male donor in good health and CMV-seropositive. Each CDR3 is given with its conserved first and last residue. Fields, in order: J gene, V gene, D gene, clone size, CDR3 DNA, CDR3 protein. D genes are given only for firm matches. The listing skips clone size in some rows; elsewhere it reads once, few, many or a size class.

>TRBJ2-7|TRBV30|NA|few
TGTGCCTGGAGTGTCAGTGTTTACGAGCAGTACTTC
CAWSVSVYEQYF
>TRBJ1-1|TRBV30|TRBD1|NA
TGTGCCTGGAGTGTAGGGGGACAGGGGCGAGCTTTCTTT
CAWSVGGQGRAFF
>TRBJ2-3|TRBV6-6|NA|NA
TGTGCCAGCAGCCCCCGGGGAACAGGCACAGATACGCAGTATTTT
CASSPRGTGTDTQYF
>TRBJ2-1|TRBV2|NA|NA
TGTGCCAGCAGTCAAAACAGGGGGGGGGACAATGAGCAGTTCTTC
CASSQNRGGDNEQFF
>TRBJ1-5|TRBV4-3|TRBD1|NA
TGCGCCAGCAGCCAAGATCTAGCCCGGACAGGGCAATATCAGCCCCAGCATTTT
CASSQDLARTGQYQPQHF
>TRBJ2-7|TRBV5-4|TRBD2|NA
TGTGCCAGCAGCCCACTAGCGGGGGGCCTCCCGGAGCAGTACTTC
CASSPLAGGLPEQYF
>TRBJ2-2|TRBV5-1|TRBD1|once
TGCGCCAGCAGCACGGGACAGGGGAACACCGGGGAGCTGTTTTTT
CASSTGQGNTGELFF
>TRBJ2-5|TRBV7-2|NA|NA
TGTGCCAGCAGCCCAGAGGCACCGTCCCTGTACTTC
CASSPEAPSLYF
>TRBJ2-2|TRBV19|TRBD1|NA
TGTGCCAGTAGTACTACCCTCGACAGGGGGGCCGGGGAGCTGTTTTTT
CASSTTLDRGAGELFF
>TRBJ1-4|TRBV9|NA|NA
TGTGCCAGCAGCGTAGGGGGGACATATCAAAAACTGTTTTTT
CASSVGGTYQKLFF
>TRBJ2-4|TRBV6-6|NA|NA
TGTGCCAGCAGGGACTCTCTAGCCAAAAACATTCAGTACTTC
CASRDSLAKNIQYF
>TRBJ2-5|TRBV4-2|NA|NA
TGTGCCAGCAGCCAAGATGTTGGGGAGGCAGGGGAGACCCAGTACTTC
CASSQDVGEAGETQYF
>TRBJ2-7|TRBV5-4|TRBD1|NA
TGTGCCAGCAGCCCATGGGACAGGGGCAACGAGCAGTACTTC
CASSPWDRGNEQYF
>TRBJ1-2|TRBV14|NA|NA
TGTGCCAGCAGCCAGGGGACATCCACGACTTATGGCTACACCTTC
CASSQGTSTTYGYTF
>TRBJ1-1|TRBV6-4|TRBD1|once
TGTGCCAGCAGTGATAGAGACAGGGAAGCCTCGAACACTGAAGCTTTCTTT
CASSDRDREASNTEAFF
>TRBJ2-3|TRBV5-1|TRBD1|NA
TGCGCCAGCGGTACAGGGGGCCCAGATACGCAGTATTTT
CASGTGGPDTQYF
>TRBJ2-3|TRBV19|TRBD2|few
TGTGCCAGTAGGCCTAGCGGGGGCGATACGCAGTATTTT
CASRPSGGDTQYF
>TRBJ1-5|TRBV7-2|NA|NA
TGTGCCAGCAGCTCAGACCGGGGACTCAATCAGCCCCAGCATTTT
CASSSDRGLNQPQHF
>TRBJ1-4|TRBV11-3|NA|NA
TGTGCCAGCAGCTTAACAGGGTGGGAAAATGAAAAACTGTTTTTT
CASSLTGWENEKLFF
>TRBJ2-5|TRBV2|TRBD1|NA
TGTGCCAGCAGTCCCCCGGGACAGGGCCTTCAGTACTTC
CASSPPGQGLQYF
>TRBJ2-7|TRBV28|NA|NA
TGTGCCAGCAGCCTGTTATCCCTCTACGAGCAGTACTTC
CASSLLSLYEQYF
>TRBJ1-3|TRBV6-6|NA|NA
TGTGCCAGCAGTTACCCCCCGGGGAGCTCTGGAAACACCATATATTTT
CASSYPPGSSGNTIYF
>TRBJ2-7|TRBV10-3|NA|NA
TGTGCCATCAGTGGGAGGCCCTCTCACGAGCAGTACTTC
CAISGRPSHEQYF
>TRBJ2-5|TRBV19|TRBD1|NA
TGTGCCAGTAGTAAAGGTCGGACAGGGCCCCAGACCCAGTACTTC
CASSKGRTGPQTQYF
>TRBJ1-3|TRBV11-2|TRBD1|NA
TGTGCCAGCAGCATCGGGACAGGGATCGGGAGGGCCTCTGGAAACACCATATATTTT
CASSIGTGIGRASGNTIYF
>TRBJ2-7|TRBV7-2|NA|few
TGTGCCAGCAGCATACAGGGTGGGTCCTACGAGCAGTACTTC
CASSIQGGSYEQYF
>TRBJ1-5|TRBV6-6|TRBD1|NA
TGTGCCAGCAGTTATGAGGGGGCGAATCAGCCCCAGCATTTT
CASSYEGANQPQHF
>TRBJ1-6|TRBV10-2|NA|NA
TGCGCCAGCAGTGAGGGTGCAGGTTCACCCCTCCACTTT
CASSEGAGSPLHF
>TRBJ1-1|TRBV11-3|NA|NA
TGTGCCAGCAAACCTGACAGGCGTTTGAACACTGAAGCTTTCTTT
CASKPDRRLNTEAFF
>TRBJ1-5|TRBV7-9|NA|NA
TGTGCCAGCAGCTTAGAAGGAGGGGGCAATCAGCCCCAGCATTTT
CASSLEGGGNQPQHF
>TRBJ2-7|TRBV7-9|NA|NA
TGTGCCAGCAGCCGACAGATCTCCTACGAGCAGTACTTC
CASSRQISYEQYF
>TRBJ1-1|TRBV28|NA|NA
TGTGCCAGCGGCGATACGGGGTCCTACACTGAAGCTTTCTTT
CASGDTGSYTEAFF
>TRBJ2-7|TRBV27|TRBD1|NA
TGTGCCAGCAAATGGACAGGGGGCCGGGAGCAGTACTTC
CASKWTGGREQYF
>TRBJ2-5|TRBV19|TRBD1|NA
TGTGCCAGTAGTTTAGACCCGACAGGGATCCAAGAGACCCAGTACTTC
CASSLDPTGIQETQYF
>TRBJ2-5|TRBV12-5|TRBD2|NA
TGTGCTAGTCTTGAGGGGGCTAGCGGGGCGACCCAGTACTTC
CASLEGASGATQYF